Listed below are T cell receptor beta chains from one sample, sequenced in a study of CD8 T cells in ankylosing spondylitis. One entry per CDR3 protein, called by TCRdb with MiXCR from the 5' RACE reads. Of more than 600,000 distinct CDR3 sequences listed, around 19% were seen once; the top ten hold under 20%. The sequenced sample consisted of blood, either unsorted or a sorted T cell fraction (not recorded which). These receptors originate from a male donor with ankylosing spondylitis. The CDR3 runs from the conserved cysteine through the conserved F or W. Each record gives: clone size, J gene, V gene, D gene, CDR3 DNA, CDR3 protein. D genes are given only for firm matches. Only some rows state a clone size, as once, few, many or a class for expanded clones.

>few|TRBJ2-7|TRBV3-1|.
TGTGCCAGCAGCCAAATAGGACAGTTCTCCTACGAGCAGTACTTC
CASSQIGQFSYEQYF
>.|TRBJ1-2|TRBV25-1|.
TGTGCCAGCAGTGAAATTGGGGACCCGGACTATGGCTACACCTTC
CASSEIGDPDYGYTF
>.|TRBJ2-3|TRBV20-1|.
TGCAGTGCTAGGGACCCCCGAGGGCCCACAGATACGCAGTATTTT
CSARDPRGPTDTQYF
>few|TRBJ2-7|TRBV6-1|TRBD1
TGTGCCAGCAGTGAAGCAGGGGGACAGTCCTACGAGCAGTACTTC
CASSEAGGQSYEQYF
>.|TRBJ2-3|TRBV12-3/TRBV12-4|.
TGTGCCAGCACATTGACCTGGGCAGATACGCAGTATTTT
CASTLTWADTQYF
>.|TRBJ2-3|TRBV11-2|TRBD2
TGTGCCAGCAGCTTGAGGAGCGTGGCTAGCGGGAGCGCAGATACGCAGTATTTT
CASSLRSVASGSADTQYF
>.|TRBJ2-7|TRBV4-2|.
TGTGCCAGCAGCCAAGGATTTTCCTACGAGCAGTACTTC
CASSQGFSYEQYF
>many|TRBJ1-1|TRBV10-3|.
TGTGCCATCAGTGGATCTCGGGTAGGGACTGAAGCTTTCTTT
CAISGSRVGTEAFF
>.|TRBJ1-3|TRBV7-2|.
TGTGCCAGCAGCTGGGCCCTCTCTGGAAACACCATATATTTT
CASSWALSGNTIYF
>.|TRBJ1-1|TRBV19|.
TGTGCCAGTAGTGTTCCCCGGTCGAGGGACACTGAAGCTTTCTTT
CASSVPRSRDTEAFF
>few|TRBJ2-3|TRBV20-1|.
TGCAGTGTTCCAAAACCTTCAGTTCCAGATACGCAGTATTTT
CSVPKPSVPDTQYF
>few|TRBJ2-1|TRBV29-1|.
TGCAGCGTTGAGACTGGTGACAATGAGCAGTTCTTC
CSVETGDNEQFF
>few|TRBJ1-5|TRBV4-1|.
TGCGCCAGCAGCCAAGATTGGCAGGGCGGCCAGCCCCAGCATTTT
CASSQDWQGGQPQHF
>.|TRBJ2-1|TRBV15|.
TGTGCCACCAGCAGAACCAGGGCTAGCTCCTACAATGAGCAGTTCTTC
CATSRTRASSYNEQFF
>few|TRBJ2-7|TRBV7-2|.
TGTGCCAGCAGCTTAAAGGCCGGCAGGGGAGGGGAGCAGTACTTC
CASSLKAGRGGEQYF
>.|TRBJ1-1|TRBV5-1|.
TGCGCCAGCAGCTTGGGGATAGAGTACACTGAAGCTTTCTTT
CASSLGIEYTEAFF
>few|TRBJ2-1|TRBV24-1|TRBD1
TGTGCCACCAGTGAAGCCGGGACAGGGGGCCACAATGAGCAGTTCTTC
CATSEAGTGGHNEQFF
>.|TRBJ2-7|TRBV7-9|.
TGTGCCAGCAGCGCCGTGGGGGCCTACGAGCAGTACTTC
CASSAVGAYEQYF
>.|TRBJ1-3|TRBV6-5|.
TGTGCCAGCAGTTACGGTTACGCAGGGACTGGAAACACCATATATTTT
CASSYGYAGTGNTIYF
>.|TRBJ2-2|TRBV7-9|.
TGTGCCAGCAGCAGAGGACAGCCCGGGGAGCTGTTTTTT
CASSRGQPGELFF
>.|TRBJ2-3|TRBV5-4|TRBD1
TGTGCCAGCAGCACAGGGACAGGGGGCGTCCCCAGGGCTACGCAGTATTTT
CASSTGTGGVPRATQYF
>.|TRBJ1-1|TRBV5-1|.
TGCGCCAGCAGAGGAGTCGGGGACACTGAAGCTTTCTTT
CASRGVGDTEAFF
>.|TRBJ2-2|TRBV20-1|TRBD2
TGCAGTGCCCGAAAAACCTCTAGCGGAACCTACACCGGGGAGCTGTTTTTT
CSARKTSSGTYTGELFF
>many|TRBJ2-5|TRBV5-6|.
TGTGCCAGCAGCTTTTTAGCGGCGCAAGAGACCCAGTACTTC
CASSFLAAQETQYF
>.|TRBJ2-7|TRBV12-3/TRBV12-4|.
TGTGCCAGCAGTTTAGTCAAGGCTCCCGAGCAGTACTTC
CASSLVKAPEQYF
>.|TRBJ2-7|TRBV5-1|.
TGCGCCAGCAACCCCGAGGTGAGGGACTCCTACGAGCAGTACTTC
CASNPEVRDSYEQYF
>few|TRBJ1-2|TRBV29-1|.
TGCAGCGCCTGGGGGCAGGTGGAGGGCTACACCTTC
CSAWGQVEGYTF
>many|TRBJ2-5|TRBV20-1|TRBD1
TGCAGTGCTAGACAGGGGGCCGACCGGGAGACCCAGTACTTC
CSARQGADRETQYF
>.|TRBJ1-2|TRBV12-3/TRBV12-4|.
TGTGCCAGCAGTTCGGCAGGGGAGAGTGGCTACACCTTC
CASSSAGESGYTF
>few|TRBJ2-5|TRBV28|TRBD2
TGTGCCAGCCAAGCGGGATTGGAGACCCAGTACTTC
CASQAGLETQYF
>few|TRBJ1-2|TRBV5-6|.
TGTGCCAGCAGCTTGGGTGGGGGGGCCCTGACATATGGCTACACCTTC
CASSLGGGALTYGYTF
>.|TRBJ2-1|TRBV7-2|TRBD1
TGTGCCAGCAGCATGACAGGGTTTCCCGAGCAGTTCTTC
CASSMTGFPEQFF
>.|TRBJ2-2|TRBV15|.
TGTGCCACCAGCCCACAAGGGACGCGAACCGGGGAGCTGTTTTTT
CATSPQGTRTGELFF
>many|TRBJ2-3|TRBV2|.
TGTGCCAGCAGTGGGTCAACCTACACCATCACAGATACGCAGTATTTT
CASSGSTYTITDTQYF
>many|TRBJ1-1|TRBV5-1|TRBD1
TGCGCCAGCAGCCCCACGGGGGACAGGCGTTATGAAGCTTTCTTT
CASSPTGDRRYEAFF
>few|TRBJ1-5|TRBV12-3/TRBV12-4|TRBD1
TGTGCCAGCAGTAACTCAGACAGGGCTCGGCAGCCCCAGCATTTT
CASSNSDRARQPQHF
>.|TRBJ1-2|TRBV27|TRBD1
TGTGCCAGCAGTTTAAGGACAGGGACCGCTGGCTACACCTTC
CASSLRTGTAGYTF
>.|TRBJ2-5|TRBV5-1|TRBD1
TGCGCCAGCAGCTCGGATGGGACAGGCGGGATGACCCAGTACTTC
CASSSDGTGGMTQYF
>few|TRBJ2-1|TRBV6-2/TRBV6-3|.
TGTGCCAGCAGTTACCCGGGGGGCCACAATGAGCAGTTCTTC
CASSYPGGHNEQFF
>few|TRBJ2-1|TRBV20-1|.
TGCAGTGCTAGAGATAAGGGGGACTATTTCAATGAGCAGTTCTTC
CSARDKGDYFNEQFF
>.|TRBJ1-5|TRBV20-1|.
TGCAGTGCTAGATCCCCCCTCGGGAATCAGCCCCAGCATTTT
CSARSPLGNQPQHF
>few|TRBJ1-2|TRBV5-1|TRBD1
TGCGCCAGCAGCCCGACAGGGGCTGGGTATGGCTACACCTTC
CASSPTGAGYGYTF
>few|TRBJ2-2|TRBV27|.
TGTGCCAGCAGTTTATCGCTCGGGGGGCGCGGGGAGCTGTTTTTT
CASSLSLGGRGELFF
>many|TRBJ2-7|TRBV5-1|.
TGCGCCAGCAGCGAGGCGGCTACCAGTGGCGAGCAGTACTTC
CASSEAATSGEQYF
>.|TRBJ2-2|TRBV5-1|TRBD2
TGCGCGACCGGACTAGCTGACACCGGGGAGCTGTTTTTT
CATGLADTGELFF
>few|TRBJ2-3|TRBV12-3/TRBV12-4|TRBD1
TGTGCCAGCAGCTCAATCGGGACAGCGCAGTATTTT
CASSSIGTAQYF
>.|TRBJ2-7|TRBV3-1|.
TGTGCCAGCAGCCGTCGGGGCAGCGACGAGCAGTACTTC
CASSRRGSDEQYF
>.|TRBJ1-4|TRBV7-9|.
TGTGCCAGCAGCTTAGCTCAGGAAAAACTGTTTTTT
CASSLAQEKLFF
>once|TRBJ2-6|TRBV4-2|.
TGTGCCAGCAGCCAAGATCCAGGGGGGATTGGGGCCAACGTCCTGACTTTC
CASSQDPGGIGANVLTF
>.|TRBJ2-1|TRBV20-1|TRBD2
TGCAGTGCTAGATCCCGGGGACTAGCGGGAATAACCTACAATGAGCAGTTCTTC
CSARSRGLAGITYNEQFF
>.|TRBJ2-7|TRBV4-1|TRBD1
TGCGCCAGCAGCCAAGAAGACAGGGGGTACGAGCAGTACTTC
CASSQEDRGYEQYF
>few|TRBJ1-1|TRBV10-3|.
TGTGCCAGCAACAGGGATCTTACTGAAGCTTTCTTT
CASNRDLTEAFF
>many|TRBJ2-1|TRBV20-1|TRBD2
TGCAGTGCCACCTTAGCGGGAGTAGCGTTGCATGAGCAGTTCTTC
CSATLAGVALHEQFF
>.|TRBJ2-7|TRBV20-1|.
TGCAGTGCTAGCGGCGGAGGATACGAGCAGTACTTC
CSASGGGYEQYF